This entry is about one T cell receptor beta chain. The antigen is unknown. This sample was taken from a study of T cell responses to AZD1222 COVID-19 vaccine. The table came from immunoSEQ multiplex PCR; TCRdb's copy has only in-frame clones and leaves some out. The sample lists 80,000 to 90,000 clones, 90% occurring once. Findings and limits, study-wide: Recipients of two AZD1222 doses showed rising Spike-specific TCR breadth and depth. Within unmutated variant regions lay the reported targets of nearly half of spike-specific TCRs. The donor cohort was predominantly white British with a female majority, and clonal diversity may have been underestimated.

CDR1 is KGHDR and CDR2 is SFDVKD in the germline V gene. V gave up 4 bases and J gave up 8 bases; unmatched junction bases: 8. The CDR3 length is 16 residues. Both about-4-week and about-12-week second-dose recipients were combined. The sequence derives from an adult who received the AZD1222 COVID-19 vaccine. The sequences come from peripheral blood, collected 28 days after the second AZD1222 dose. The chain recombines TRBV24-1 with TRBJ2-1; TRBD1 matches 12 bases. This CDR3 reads CATSDVGTGGFHEQFF. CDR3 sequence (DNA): TGTGCCACCAGTGACGTCGGGACAGGGGGCTTCCATGAGCAGTTCTTC.